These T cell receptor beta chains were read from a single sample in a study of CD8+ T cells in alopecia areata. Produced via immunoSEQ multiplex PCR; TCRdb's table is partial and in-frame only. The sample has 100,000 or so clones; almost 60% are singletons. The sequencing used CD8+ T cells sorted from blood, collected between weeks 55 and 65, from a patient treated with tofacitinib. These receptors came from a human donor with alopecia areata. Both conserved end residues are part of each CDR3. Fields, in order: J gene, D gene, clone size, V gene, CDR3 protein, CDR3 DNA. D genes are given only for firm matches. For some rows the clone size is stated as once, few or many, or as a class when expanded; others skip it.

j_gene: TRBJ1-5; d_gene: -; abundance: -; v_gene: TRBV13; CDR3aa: CASSLGRDQEHF; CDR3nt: TGTGCCAGCAGCTTAGGCCGGGACCAAGAGCATTTT
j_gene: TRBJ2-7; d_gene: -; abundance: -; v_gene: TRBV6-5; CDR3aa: CASSSRDLGGYEQYF; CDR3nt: TGTGCCAGCAGCAGCAGAGATCTCGGGGGCTACGAGCAGTACTTC
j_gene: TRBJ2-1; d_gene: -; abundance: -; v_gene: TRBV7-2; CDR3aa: CASSPNYNEQFF; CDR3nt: TGTGCCAGCAGCCCCAATTACAATGAGCAGTTCTTC
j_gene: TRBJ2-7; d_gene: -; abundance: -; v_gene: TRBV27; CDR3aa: CASSLAGQLSYEQYF; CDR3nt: TGTGCCAGCAGTTTGGCGGGACAGCTGTCCTACGAGCAGTACTTC
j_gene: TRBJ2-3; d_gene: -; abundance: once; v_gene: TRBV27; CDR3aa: CASSPHTDTQYF; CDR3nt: TGTGCCAGCAGTCCTCACACAGATACGCAGTATTTT
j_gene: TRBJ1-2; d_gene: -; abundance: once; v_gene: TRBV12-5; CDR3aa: CASGLGGLYGYTF; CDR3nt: TGTGCTAGTGGTCTTGGTGGCCTCTATGGCTACACCTTC
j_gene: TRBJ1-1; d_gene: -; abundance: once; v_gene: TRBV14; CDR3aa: CASSMAGTEAFF; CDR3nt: TGTGCCAGCAGCATGGCCGGGACAGAAGCTTTCTTT
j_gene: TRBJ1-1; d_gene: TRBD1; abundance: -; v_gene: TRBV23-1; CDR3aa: CASSDRANTEAFF; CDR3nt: TGCGCCAGCAGCGACAGGGCGAACACTGAAGCTTTCTTT
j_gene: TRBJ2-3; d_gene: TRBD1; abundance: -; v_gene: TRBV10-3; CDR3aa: CAISESPQGDTQYF; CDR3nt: TGTGCCATCAGTGAGTCTCCACAGGGGGATACGCAGTATTTT
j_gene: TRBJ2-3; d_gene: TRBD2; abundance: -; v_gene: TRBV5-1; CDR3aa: CASSKTSGGTRPADTQYF; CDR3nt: TGCGCCAGCAGCAAGACTAGCGGGGGGACCCGACCGGCAGATACGCAGTATTTT
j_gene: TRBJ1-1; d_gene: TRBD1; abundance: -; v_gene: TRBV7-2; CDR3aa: CASSHNRGGNTEAFF; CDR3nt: TGTGCCAGCAGCCACAACAGGGGAGGGAACACTGAAGCTTTCTTT
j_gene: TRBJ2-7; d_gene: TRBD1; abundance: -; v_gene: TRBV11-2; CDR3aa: CASSLGQGEKYEQYF; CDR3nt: TGTGCCAGCAGCTTGGGACAGGGGGAAAAGTACGAGCAGTACTTC
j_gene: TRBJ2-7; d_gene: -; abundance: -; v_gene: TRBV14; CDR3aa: CASSQSWTSYEQYF; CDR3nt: TGTGCCAGCAGCCAATCTTGGACCTCCTACGAGCAGTACTTC
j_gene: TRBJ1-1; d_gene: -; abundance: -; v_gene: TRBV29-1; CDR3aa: CSALIGGGTEAFF; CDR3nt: TGCAGCGCCTTGATTGGGGGGGGCACTGAAGCTTTCTTT
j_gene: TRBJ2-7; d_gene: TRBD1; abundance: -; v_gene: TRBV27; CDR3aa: CASSLGQGAYEQYF; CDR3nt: TGTGCCAGCAGTTTGGGACAGGGGGCTTACGAGCAGTACTTC
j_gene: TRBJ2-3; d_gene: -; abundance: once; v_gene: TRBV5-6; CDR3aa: CASSFKGGWTDTQYF; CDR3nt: TGTGCCAGCAGCTTCAAGGGGGGCTGGACAGATACGCAGTATTTT
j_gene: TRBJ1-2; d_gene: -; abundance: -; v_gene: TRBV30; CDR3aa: CAWSAGRWIGYTF; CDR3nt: TGTGCCTGGAGTGCAGGAAGGTGGATTGGCTACACCTTC
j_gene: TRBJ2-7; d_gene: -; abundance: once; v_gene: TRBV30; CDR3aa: CAWSPVNTEQYF; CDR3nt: TGTGCCTGGAGCCCAGTTAATACAGAGCAGTACTTC
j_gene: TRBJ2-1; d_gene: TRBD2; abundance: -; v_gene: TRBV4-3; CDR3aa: CASSHRTSGGSTSSYNEQFF; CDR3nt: TGCGCCAGCAGCCATCGGACTAGCGGGGGGTCCACGAGCTCCTACAATGAGCAGTTCTTC
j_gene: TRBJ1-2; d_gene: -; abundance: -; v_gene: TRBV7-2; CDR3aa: CASSLVAEGYTF; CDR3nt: TGTGCCAGCAGCTTAGTGGCAGAAGGCTACACCTTC
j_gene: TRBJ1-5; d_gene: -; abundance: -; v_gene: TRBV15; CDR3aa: CATSIMRQRDQPQHF; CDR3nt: TGTGCCACCAGCATTATGAGACAGAGGGATCAGCCCCAGCATTTT
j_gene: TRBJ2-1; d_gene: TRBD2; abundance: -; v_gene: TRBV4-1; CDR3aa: CASSQGGGLRGEQFF; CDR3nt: TGCGCCAGCAGCCAAGGGGGGGGACTACGTGGTGAGCAGTTCTTC
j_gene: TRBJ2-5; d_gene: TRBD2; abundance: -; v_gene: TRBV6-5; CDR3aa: CASSPSGGTQETQYF; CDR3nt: TGTGCCAGCAGCCCCAGCGGGGGGACACAAGAGACCCAGTACTTC
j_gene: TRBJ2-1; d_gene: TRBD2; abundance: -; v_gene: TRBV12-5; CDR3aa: CASERGGGGYEQFF; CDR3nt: TGTGCTAGTGAGAGAGGCGGGGGGGGCTATGAGCAGTTCTTC
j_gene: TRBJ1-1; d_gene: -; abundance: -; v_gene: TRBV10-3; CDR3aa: CAVRDGRMNTEAFF; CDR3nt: TGTGCCGTCAGGGACGGACGCATGAACACTGAAGCTTTCTTT
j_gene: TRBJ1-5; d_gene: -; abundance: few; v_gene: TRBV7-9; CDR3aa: CASSSGSNQPQHF; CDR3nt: TGTGCCAGCAGCTCCGGTAGCAATCAGCCCCAGCATTTT
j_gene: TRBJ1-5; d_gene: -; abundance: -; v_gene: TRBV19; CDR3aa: CASSMRGQPQHF; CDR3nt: TGTGCCAGTAGTATGAGGGGCCAGCCCCAGCATTTT
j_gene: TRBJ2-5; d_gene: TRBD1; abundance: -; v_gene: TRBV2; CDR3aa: CARRDRQETQYF; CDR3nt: TGTGCCAGACGGGACAGACAAGAGACCCAGTACTTC
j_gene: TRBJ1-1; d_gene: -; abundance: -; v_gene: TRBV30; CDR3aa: CAWSPQGATEAFF; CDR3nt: TGTGCCTGGAGTCCGCAGGGTGCCACTGAAGCTTTCTTT
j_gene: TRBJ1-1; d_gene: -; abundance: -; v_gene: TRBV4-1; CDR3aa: CASSQDGGAEAFF; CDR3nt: TGCGCCAGCAGCCAAGATGGGGGCGCTGAAGCTTTCTTT
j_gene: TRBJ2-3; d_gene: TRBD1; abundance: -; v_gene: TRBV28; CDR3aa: CASSLRGRTTTDTQYF; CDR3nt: TGTGCCAGCAGTTTAAGGGGGCGGACCACCACAGATACGCAGTATTTT
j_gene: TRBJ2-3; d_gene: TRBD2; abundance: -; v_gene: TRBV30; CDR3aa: CACPGTNENYTDTQYF; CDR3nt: TGTGCCTGCCCCGGGACTAACGAAAACTACACAGATACGCAGTATTTT
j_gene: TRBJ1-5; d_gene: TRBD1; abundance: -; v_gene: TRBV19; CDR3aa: CASSPIRDSGQPQHF; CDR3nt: TGTGCCAGTAGCCCGATAAGGGACAGCGGTCAGCCCCAGCATTTT
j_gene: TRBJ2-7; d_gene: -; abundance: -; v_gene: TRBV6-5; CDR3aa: CASSPTGAYEQYF; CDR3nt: TGTGCCAGCAGCCCAACGGGAGCCTACGAGCAGTACTTC
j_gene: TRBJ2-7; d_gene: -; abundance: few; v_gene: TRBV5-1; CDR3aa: CASSQNSYEQYF; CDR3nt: TGCGCCAGCAGCCAGAACTCCTACGAGCAGTACTTC
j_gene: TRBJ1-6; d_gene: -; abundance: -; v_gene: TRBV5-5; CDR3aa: CASSLGDGSPLHF; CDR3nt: TGTGCCAGCAGCTTGGGAGACGGTTCACCCCTCCACTTT
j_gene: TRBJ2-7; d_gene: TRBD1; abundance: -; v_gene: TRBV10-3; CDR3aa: CAISEATGNHEQYF; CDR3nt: TGTGCCATCAGTGAGGCGACAGGGAACCACGAGCAGTACTTC
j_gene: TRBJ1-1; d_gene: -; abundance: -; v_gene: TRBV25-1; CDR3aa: CASSEYKRERAGEAFF; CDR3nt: TGTGCCAGCAGTGAATATAAGAGGGAGCGGGCTGGTGAAGCTTTCTTT
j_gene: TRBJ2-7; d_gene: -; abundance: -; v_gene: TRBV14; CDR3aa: CASSPRQGPGGEQYF; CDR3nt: TGTGCCAGCAGCCCCCGTCAAGGGCCGGGTGGTGAGCAGTACTTC
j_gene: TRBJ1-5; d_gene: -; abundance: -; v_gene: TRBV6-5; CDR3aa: CASSPTRGSNQPQHF; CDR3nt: TGTGCCAGCAGTCCGACCCGGGGGAGCAATCAGCCCCAGCATTTT
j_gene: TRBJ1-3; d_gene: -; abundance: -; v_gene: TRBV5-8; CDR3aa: CASSLGGSPGNTIYF; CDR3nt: TGTGCCAGCAGCTTAGGAGGGTCTCCGGGAAACACCATATATTTT
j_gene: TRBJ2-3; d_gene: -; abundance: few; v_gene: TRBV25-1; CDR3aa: CASRDYTDTQYF; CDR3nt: TGTGCCAGCAGGGACTACACAGATACGCAGTATTTT
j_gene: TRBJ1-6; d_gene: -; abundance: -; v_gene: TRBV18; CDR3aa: CASSPVDTNINSPLHF; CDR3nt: TGTGCCAGCTCACCTGTGGACACCAACATTAATTCACCCCTCCACTTT
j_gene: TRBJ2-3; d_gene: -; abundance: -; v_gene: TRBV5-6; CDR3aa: CASSASYWDLTDTQYF; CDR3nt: TGTGCCAGCAGCGCCTCATACTGGGACCTCACAGATACGCAGTATTTT
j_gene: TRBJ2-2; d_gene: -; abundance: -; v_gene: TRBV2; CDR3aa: CASSGSRVPGELFF; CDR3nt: TGTGCCAGCAGTGGGTCAAGGGTTCCCGGGGAGCTGTTTTTT